These 18 T cell receptor beta chains were all obtained from the same sample, sequenced in a study of radiation and T cells in renal cell carcinoma. The repertoire was sequenced with immunoSEQ multiplex PCR; TCRdb's copy has only in-frame clones and lacks some. The sample shows roughly 86,000 clones, 85% of them seen only once. As to time point: blood 4 weeks post-SBRT, at nephrectomy. As for treatment: 15 Gy SBRT to primary tumor, nephrectomy 4 weeks later. Here the sequenced sample was blood, taken from a patient whose treatment included radiotherapy and nephrectomy. The receptors here all came from a man in his fifties with renal cell carcinoma.

J is TRBJ2-4 and V is TRBV28; D unclear. The CDR3 runs 15 residues. V was shortened by 5 bases and J by 0 bases, with 11 bases between the two germline ends. CDR1 and CDR2 from the germline V gene are MDHEN and SYDVKM. CDR3 protein: CASSQTDSAKNIQYF. In DNA form, the CDR3 reads TGTGCCAGCAGTCAGACGGATTCAGCCAAAAACATTCAGTACTTC. The whole variable domain, filled in from reference TRBV28 and TRBJ2-4, reads DVKVTQSSRYLVKRTGEKVFLECVQDMDHENMFWYRQDPGLGLRLIYFSYDVKMKEKGDIPEGYSVSREKKERFSLILESASTNQTSMYLCASSQTDSAKNIQYFGAGTRLSVL.

The gene calls are TRBV7-2 and TRBJ1-1; tentatively, D is TRBD1 (6 bases). Germline V gene sequence: CDR1 SGHTA, CDR2 FQGNSA. The CDR3 contains 14 residues. V lost 6 bases to trimming and J lost 5 bases, with 16 bases between them. The CDR3 reads CASSPATGYTEAFF. CDR3 nucleotides: TGTGCCAGCAGTCCCGCGACAGGCTATACTGAAGCTTTCTTT.

The chain links TRBV5-1 to TRBJ2-2; D call uncertain. CDR3 length: 14 residues. Deletions cut 1 base from V and 3 bases from J, with 7 bases between. CDR1 and CDR2 from the germline V gene are SGHRS and YFSETQ. CDR3 sequence reads: CASSLFSDTGELFF. The CDR3 DNA reads TGCGCCAGCAGCTTGTTCTCGGACACCGGGGAGCTGTTTTTT. The full variable domain, its missing parts supplied by reference TRBV5-1 and TRBJ2-2, is KAGVTQTPRYLIKTRGQQVTLSCSPISGHRSVSWYQQTPGQGLQFLFEYFSETQRNKGNFPGRFSGRQFSNSRSEMNVSTLELGDSALYLCASSLFSDTGELFFGEGSRLTVL.

The rearrangement uses TRBV10-3 and TRBJ2-1; TRBD2 is a possible D gene (5 bases). Germline lookup yields CDR1 ENHRY and CDR2 SYGVKD. Trimming cost V 7 bases and J 3 bases, with 13 bases left between them. There are 14 residues in the CDR3. The CDR3 reads CAIIYSELYNEQFF. The CDR3 bases are TGTGCCATCATTTATAGCGAGCTCTACAATGAGCAGTTCTTC.

V usage is TRBV9 and J usage is TRBJ1-2, with unresolved D. Trimming took 4 bases from V and 0 from J, leaving 13 bases between them. The germline V gene encodes CDR1 SGDLS and CDR2 YYNGEE. The CDR3 covers 15 residues. DNA for the CDR3: TGTGCCAGCAGCCCAGAAGGCAGTTCTAACTATGGCTACACCTTC. It codes for CASSPEGSSNYGYTF.

DNA for the CDR3: TGTGCCAGCAGCTTAAATGGGGTAGTAACTGAAGCTTTCTTT. Translated, it gives CASSLNGVVTEAFF. The V gene is TRBV7-3, the J gene TRBJ1-1; no firm D call. Trimming shortened V by 1 base and J by 5 bases, and 11 bases separated the two germline ends. Germline values: CDR1 SGHTA, CDR2 FQGTGA. CDR3 length: 14 residues. Based on the CDR3 plus reference TRBV7-3 and TRBJ1-1, the full variable domain is GAGVSQTPSNKVTEKGKYVELRCDPISGHTALYWYRQSLGQGPEFLIYFQGTGAADDSGLPNDRFFAVRPEGSVSTLKIQRTERGDSAVYLCASSLNGVVTEAFFGQGTRLTVV.

The chain carries TRBV7-2 and TRBJ1-1; D not resolved. Germline V CDR1 and CDR2: SGHTA, FQGNSA. The CDR3 runs 15 residues. Between the trimmed V and J ends, which lost 5 bases and 3 bases, there was a span of 16 bases. The CDR3 sequence: CASSPGSTVDTEAFF. The CDR3 region has the DNA TGTGCCAGCAGCCCCGGCTCAACAGTTGACACTGAAGCTTTCTTT.

The chain combines TRBV25-1 with TRBJ2-2; possibly TRBD2 for D (6 bases). Deletions cut 3 bases from V and 0 bases from J, with 8 bases between. The CDR3 consists of 15 residues. Germline loops: CDR1 MGHDK, CDR2 SYGVNS. The CDR3 loop reads CASSEEGTNTGELFF. CDR3 sequence (DNA): TGTGCCAGCAGTGAGGAGGGAACGAACACCGGGGAGCTGTTTTTT.

The chain is built from TRBV19 and TRBJ1-5; 7 bases match TRBD1. Trimming took 7 bases from V and 0 from J; bases not matched to a gene: 9. Germline CDR1 reads LNHDA; CDR2 reads SQIVND (reference sequence). This CDR3 spans 16 amino acids. The CDR3 reads CASNLRQGASNQPQHF. In DNA form, the CDR3 reads TGTGCCAGTAACCTTCGACAGGGCGCTAGCAATCAGCCCCAGCATTTT.

This chain uses TRBV11-1 with TRBJ2-5; D gene ambiguous. The ends were cut back, 3 bases at V and 1 base at J, with 9 bases in the middle. This CDR3 region has 14 residues. Germline CDR1 SGHAT, CDR2 FQDESV (reference sequence). The CDR3 is CASSLTSAQETQYF. CDR3 sequence (DNA): TGTGCCAGCAGCTTGACGAGTGCCCAAGAGACCCAGTACTTC.

This clone was observed a few times. CDR3 in amino acids: CASSDNLGTYNEQFF. The CDR3 DNA reads TGTGCCAGCAGTGATAACCTAGGGACCTACAATGAGCAGTTCTTC. This chain connects TRBV2 to TRBJ2-1, with D unresolved. The germline gives CDR1 SNHLY, CDR2 FYNNEI. The CDR3 runs 15 residues. The V and J ends lost 3 bases and 2 bases respectively, with 11 bases between them.

This chain uses TRBV4-1 with TRBJ1-3; D is undetermined. The V gene lost 0 bases and the J gene lost 4 bases, with 16 bases spanning the gap. This CDR3 comprises 17 residues. Germline CDR1 and CDR2: MGHRA and YSYEKL. In DNA form, the CDR3 reads TGCGCCAGCAGCCAAGATCCCCCTTCGAGCTTGGGAAACACCATATATTTT. It encodes CASSQDPPSSLGNTIYF.

The chain carries TRBV7-9 and TRBJ2-7, with D possibly TRBD1 on 6 matching bases. Trimming removed 1 base at V and 6 bases at J, with 7 bases between. This CDR3 is 12 amino acids long. Germline assignment: CDR1 SEHNR and CDR2 FQNEAQ (reference sequence). This CDR3 is CASSLEGGEQYF. Written as DNA, the CDR3 is TGTGCCAGCAGCTTAGAAGGGGGCGAGCAGTACTTC.

This chain connects TRBV6-1 to TRBJ1-1; D is undetermined. This CDR3 spans 14 amino acids. Germline assignment: CDR1 MNHNS and CDR2 SASEGT. V lost 6 bases to trimming and J lost 5 bases, with 16 bases between them. This chain's CDR3 is CASRSGGVRTEAFF. CDR3 bases: TGTGCCAGCAGGTCGGGTGGGGTGAGAACTGAAGCTTTCTTT.

The CDR3 region is CASSSGGLRLVDYNEQFF. DNA for the CDR3: TGCGCCAGCAGCTCGGGGGGGTTGCGGCTAGTCGATTACAATGAGCAGTTCTTC. The chain combines TRBV5-1 with TRBJ2-1, with 8 bases aligning to TRBD2. The CDR3 is made up of 18 amino acids. The germline gives CDR1 SGHRS, CDR2 YFSETQ. V was clipped by 3 bases and J by 4 bases; unmatched bases: 15.

The rearrangement links TRBV6-6 to TRBJ1-5, with D uncertain. V lost 0 bases to trimming and J lost 0 bases, with 9 bases between them. The germline V gene encodes CDR1 MNHNY and CDR2 SVGAGI (reference sequence). The CDR3 has 16 residues. CDR3 loop: CASSYSRLSSNQPQHF. Written as DNA, the CDR3 is TGTGCCAGCAGTTACTCGCGCCTTAGTAGCAATCAGCCCCAGCATTTT.

The chain uses TRBV5-1 and TRBJ2-3; 10 bases match TRBD1. Germline CDR1 reads SGHRS; CDR2 reads YFSETQ. The CDR3 has 16 residues. V was clipped by 4 bases and J by 6 bases; unmatched bases: 11. The CDR3 region has the DNA TGCGCCAGCAGCGGGGGGACAGGGGCCAAGGAGGATACGCAGTATTTT. Translated: CASSGGTGAKEDTQYF. The complete variable domain, with remaining parts taken from reference TRBV5-1 and TRBJ2-3, reads KAGVTQTPRYLIKTRGQQVTLSCSPISGHRSVSWYQQTPGQGLQFLFEYFSETQRNKGNFPGRFSGRQFSNSRSEMNVSTLELGDSALYLCASSGGTGAKEDTQYFGPGTRLTVL.

This clone has just a few counts. The rearrangement links TRBV19 to TRBJ1-6, with unresolved D. V lost 7 bases to trimming and J lost 5 bases, with 12 bases between them. Per germline, CDR1 LNHDA and CDR2 SQIVND (reference sequence). The CDR3 length is 14 residues. The CDR3 is CASKRGRDNSPLHF. CDR3 DNA: TGTGCCAGTAAAAGAGGGCGGGATAATTCACCCCTCCACTTT.